The 2 T cell receptor beta chains given below trace back to one sample, sequenced in a study of T cells in localized non-small cell lung cancer. The method was immunoSEQ multiplex PCR; TCRdb's version includes in-frame clones alone and lacks a portion of them. Of under 65,000 clones in the sample, around 81% are singletons; the top ten hold 15% to 20%. The sequencing used peripheral blood, collected before any cancer treatment. These receptors all come from a female donor aged 60 or older with stage II squamous cell lung carcinoma.

The chain uses TRBV27 and TRBJ2-1; 7 bases align to TRBD2. Trimming removed 7 bases from V and 0 bases from J; junction bases left unmatched: 6. The CDR3 is 15 residues long. Germline-derived CDR1 and CDR2 are MNHEY and SMNVEV (reference sequence). The DNA of the CDR3 is TGTGCCAGCACAAGCGGGGTCAGCTCCTACAATGAGCAGTTCTTC. Protein sequence: CASTSGVSSYNEQFF.

The rearrangement uses TRBV19 and TRBJ1-3; D gene ambiguous. This CDR3 comprises 15 residues. Germline CDR1 and CDR2: LNHDA and SQIVND (reference sequence). The V and J ends lost 4 bases and 0 bases respectively, with 10 bases between them. The CDR3 coding sequence is TGTGCCAGTAGTACGACTGGGCTCTCTGGAAACACCATATATTTT. It specifies CASSTTGLSGNTIYF.